The sequence of this TCR beta chain was determined in a study of T cells expressing NK-cell markers. Study context: Obtained from sorted CD3+CD56+NKG2C+, CD3+CD56+NKG2C- and CD3+CD56-NKG2C+ T cells were the TCR beta repertoires.

The CDR3 has 12 amino acids. The germline V gene has CDR1 SEHNR and CDR2 FQNEAQ (reference sequence). TCRdb re-called the 5' RACE reads; every CDR3 protein appears as one record, without DNA. This sample's table has about 160,000 distinct CDR3 sequences. The J gene is TRBJ2-2, the V gene TRBV7-9. This clonotype was obtained from a man aged 18-70 years in good health. The material sequenced was blood T cells: a sorted CD56 or NKG2C T cell subset, CD4+ or CD8+ T cells, or bulk PBMC T cells (not recorded which). The CDR3 loop reads CASSSRTGELFF. Drawing the rest from reference TRBV7-9 and TRBJ2-2, the complete variable domain is DTGVSQNPRHKITKRGQNVTFRCDPISEHNRLYWYRQTLGQGPEFLTYFQNEAQLEKSRLLSDRFSAERPKGSFSTLEIQRTEQGDSAMYLCASSSRTGELFFGEGSRLTVL.